The T cell receptor (beta chain) under discussion was sequenced for a study of T-cell reconstitution after alpha-beta-depleted transplantation in children. TCRbeta library preparation incorporated unique molecular identifiers. Via MiXCR, TCRdb re-called the PCR reads, giving one row per CDR3 protein. Seen here are some 600,000 distinct CDR3 sequences, around 16% observed once, and the top ten hold around 0.96%. The CDR3 spans 14 residues. The V segment lost 5 bases and the J segment 5 bases; nucleotides outside the gene matches: 2. The J gene is TRBJ2-1, the V gene TRBV12-3 or TRBV12-4; 11 bases fit TRBD2. The receptor was derived from a human donor who donated a stem cell graft to a child with acute myeloid leukemia. The starting material was PBMCs from the stem cell graft donor, obtained from the stem cell graft. CDR3 residues: CASSPTSGDNEQFF. The DNA of the CDR3 is TGTGCCAGCAGTCCGACTAGCGGGGACAATGAGCAGTTCTTC.